This entry lists 15 T cell receptor beta chains sequenced from one sample in a study of T cells in localized non-small cell lung cancer. Clones were read by immunoSEQ multiplex PCR, and TCRdb kept only the in-frame ones, dropping some. The sample shows about 79,000 clones, 85% to 90% of them seen only once. The sequencing used peripheral blood, collected before any cancer treatment. Receptors originate from a woman aged 35 to 70 with stage I squamous cell lung carcinoma.

The V and J genes are TRBV2 and TRBJ2-3; D unresolved. This CDR3 is built from 14 residues. CDR1 is SNHLY and CDR2 is FYNNEI in the germline V gene. V was pared by 7 bases and J by 3 bases, with 14 bases between. The CDR3, as DNA: TGTGCCAGCACCCGTGGGGTTGGGACAGATACGCAGTATTTT. It is translated as CASTRGVGTDTQYF.

The gene calls are TRBV25-1 and TRBJ2-6; D could derive from TRBD1 or TRBD2 (5 bases each). CDR3 length: 17 amino acids. CDR1 and CDR2 from the germline V gene are MGHDK and SYGVNS. V lost 3 bases, J lost 1 base, and 13 bases lay in between. Here the CDR3 DNA reads TGTGCCAGCAGTGAGTCGTTGGGGGTATCTGGGGCCAACGTCCTGACTTTC. Translation: CASSESLGVSGANVLTF.

The chain has TRBV30 and TRBJ1-2; 7 nucleotides match TRBD1. V shed 3 bases and J 7 bases; nucleotides not matched to a gene: 8. The CDR3 sequence is 13 residues long. From germline, CDR1 is GTSNPN and CDR2 SVGIG (reference sequence). The chain's CDR3 is CAWRKTGIGGYTF. The DNA for the CDR3 is TGTGCCTGGAGAAAGACAGGGATAGGTGGCTACACCTTC.

This clone was recorded only once. The chain employs TRBV29-1 and TRBJ1-1, with D perhaps matching TRBD1 (6 bases). V dropped 6 bases and J dropped 1 base, with 9 bases sitting between them. Germline V gene sequence: CDR1 SQVTM, CDR2 ANQGSEA. CDR3 length equals 12 residues. The CDR3 DNA sequence: TGCAGCGTAGGACAGCAGAACACTGAAGCTTTCTTT. As protein: CSVGQQNTEAFF.

The chain employs TRBV18 and TRBJ1-1; the D is unclear. CDR3 length: 15 residues. Per the germline V gene, CDR1 is KGHSH and CDR2 is LQKENI. V was pared by 0 bases and J by 1 base, with 9 bases between. The CDR3 DNA reads TGTGCCAGCTCACCACCCCACCACCGGAACACTGAAGCTTTCTTT. It specifies CASSPPHHRNTEAFF.

The chain carries TRBV27 and TRBJ2-7; 10 bases align to TRBD1. The germline CDR1 and CDR2 sequences are MNHEY and SMNVEV (reference sequence). J was trimmed by 4 bases and V by 3 bases; bases with no gene match: 12. There are 17 residues in the CDR3. The CDR3 reads CASSFLGTGATPYEQYF. The CDR3 bases are TGTGCCAGCAGTTTTTTAGGGACAGGGGCCACACCTTACGAGCAGTACTTC.

This clone was seen only once. The chain carries TRBV27 and TRBJ1-1; D is unresolved. The CDR3 consists of 15 residues. V was pared by 7 bases and J by 1 base, with 16 bases between. Germline-derived CDR1 and CDR2 are MNHEY and SMNVEV (reference sequence). The CDR3 is CASTPGSSGNTEAFF. CDR3 nucleotide sequence: TGTGCCAGCACTCCGGGAAGCAGTGGGAACACTGAAGCTTTCTTT.

The chain joins TRBV2 to TRBJ2-5; tentative D call: TRBD1 (5 bases). Trimming removed 2 bases from V and 7 bases from J, with 17 bases in between. From germline, CDR1 is SNHLY and CDR2 FYNNEI. The CDR3 is made up of 15 amino acids. The CDR3 coding sequence is TGTGCCAGCAGTGAATCTCAGGGTGGAATAGGGACCCAGTACTTC. Amino acids: CASSESQGGIGTQYF. The whole variable domain, remainder taken from reference TRBV2 and TRBJ2-5, is EPEVTQTPSHQVTQMGQEVILRCVPISNHLYFYWYRQILGQKVEFLVSFYNNEISEKSEIFDDQFSVERPDGSNFTLKIRSTKLEDSAMYFCASSESQGGIGTQYFGPGTRLLVL.

J is TRBJ2-2 and V is TRBV30, with D unclear. Germline CDR1 is GTSNPN and CDR2 is SVGIG (reference sequence). The CDR3 has 16 residues. V lost 2 bases to trimming and J lost 2 bases, with 15 bases between them. CDR3 nucleotides: TGTGCCTGGAGTATTCCCGGTCGCCTAAACACCGGGGAGCTGTTTTTT. Protein sequence: CAWSIPGRLNTGELFF.

The chain combines TRBV7-8 with TRBJ2-3, with a weak D call TRBD2 (6 bases). V lost 0 bases, J lost 4 bases, and 8 bases lay in between. This CDR3 comprises 14 residues. Germline V gives CDR1 SGHVS, CDR2 FQNEAQ. CDR3 residues: CASSLASGSDTQYF. The CDR3 bases are TGTGCCAGCAGCTTAGCTAGCGGCTCAGATACGCAGTATTTT.

About this clone: Its ends do not fully match the called genes, so a read error is possible. V and J are TRBV27 and TRBJ1-2; TRBD1 agrees at 9 bases. The germline V gene has CDR1 MNHEY and CDR2 SMNVEV (reference sequence). This CDR3 region has 15 residues. The CDR3 reads CASRLQGAQNYGYTF. The DNA for the CDR3 is TGTGCCAGCCGTTTACAGGGGGCGCAGAACTATGGCTACACCTTC.

The rearrangement links TRBV10-3 to TRBJ2-7; 13 bases line up with TRBD2. CDR1 is ENHRY, CDR2 SYGVKD, per germline. The CDR3 loop spans 15 amino acids. Losses at the gene ends were 4 bases for V and 7 bases for J; bases not matched to a gene: 7. The CDR3 here is CAISGGLAGALEQYF. CDR3 DNA: TGTGCCATCAGTGGTGGACTAGCGGGGGCCCTGGAGCAGTACTTC.

The chain links TRBV30 to TRBJ1-1; D gene unclear. V lost 3 bases and J 0 bases, leaving 14 bases between the germline ends. Germline V gene lookup returns CDR1 GTSNPN and CDR2 SVGIG (reference sequence). This CDR3 is built from 15 residues. CDR3 DNA sequence: TGTGCCTGGAGCGGTTTTGGGAGCATGAACACTGAAGCTTTCTTT. Translating gives CAWSGFGSMNTEAFF.

The table lists this clone with a few counts. This chain joins TRBV10-1 and TRBJ1-6; D is undetermined. V shed 3 bases and J shed 10 bases, with 10 bases lying between them. CDR1 is WNHNN and CDR2 is SYGVQD in the germline V gene (reference sequence). The CDR3 is made up of 13 amino acids. For the CDR3, the DNA is TGCGCCAGCAGTGAAAGGGTCGGGTCACCCCTCCACTTT. This translates into CASSERVGSPLHF.

V gene TRBV30 combines with J gene TRBJ2-4, with D perhaps TRBD2 (5 bases). Germline V gene data show CDR1 as GTSNPN and CDR2 as SVGIG (reference sequence). The CDR3 consists of 19 residues. With 0 bases removed from V and 1 base from J, the gap between germline ends came to 22 bases. In nucleotides, the CDR3 is TGTGCCTGGAGTGTACGCCCCTGGCTCCCAGAGCGGGCCAAAAACATTCAGTACTTC. Translating it yields CAWSVRPWLPERAKNIQYF.